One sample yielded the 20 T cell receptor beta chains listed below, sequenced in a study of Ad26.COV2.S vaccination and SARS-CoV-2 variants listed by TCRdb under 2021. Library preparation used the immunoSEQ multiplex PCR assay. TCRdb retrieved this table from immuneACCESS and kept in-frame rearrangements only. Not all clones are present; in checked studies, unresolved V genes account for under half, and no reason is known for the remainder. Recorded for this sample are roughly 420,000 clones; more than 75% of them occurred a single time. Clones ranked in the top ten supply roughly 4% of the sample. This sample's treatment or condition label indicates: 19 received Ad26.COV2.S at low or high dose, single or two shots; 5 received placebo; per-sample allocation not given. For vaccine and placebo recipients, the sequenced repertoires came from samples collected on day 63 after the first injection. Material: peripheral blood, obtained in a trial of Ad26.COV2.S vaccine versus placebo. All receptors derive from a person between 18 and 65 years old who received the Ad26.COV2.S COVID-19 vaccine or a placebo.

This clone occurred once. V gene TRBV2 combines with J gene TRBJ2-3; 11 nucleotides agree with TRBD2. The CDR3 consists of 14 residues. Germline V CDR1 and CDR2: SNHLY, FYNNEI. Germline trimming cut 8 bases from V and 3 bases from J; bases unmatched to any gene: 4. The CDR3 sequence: CASSGLAETDTQYF. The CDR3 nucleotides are TGTGCCAGCTCGGGACTAGCGGAAACAGATACGCAGTATTTT. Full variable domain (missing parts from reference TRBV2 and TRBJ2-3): EPEVTQTPSHQVTQMGQEVILRCVPISNHLYFYWYRQILGQKVEFLVSFYNNEISEKSEIFDDQFSVERPDGSNFTLKIRSTKLEDSAMYFCASSGLAETDTQYFGPGTRLTVL.

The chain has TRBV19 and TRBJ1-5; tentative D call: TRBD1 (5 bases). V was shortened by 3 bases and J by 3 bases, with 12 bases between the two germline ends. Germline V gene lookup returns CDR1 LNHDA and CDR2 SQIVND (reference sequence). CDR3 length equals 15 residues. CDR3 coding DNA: TGTGCCAGTAGTATTGTGGGGGGGAACAATCAGCCCCAGCATTTT. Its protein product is CASSIVGGNNQPQHF.

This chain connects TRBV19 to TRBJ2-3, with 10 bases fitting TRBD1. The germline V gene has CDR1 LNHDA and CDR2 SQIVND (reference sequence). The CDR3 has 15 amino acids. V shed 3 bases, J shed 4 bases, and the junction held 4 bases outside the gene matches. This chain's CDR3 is CASSIRDRGPDTQYF. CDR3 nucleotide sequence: TGTGCCAGTAGTATCCGGGACAGGGGCCCAGATACGCAGTATTTT.

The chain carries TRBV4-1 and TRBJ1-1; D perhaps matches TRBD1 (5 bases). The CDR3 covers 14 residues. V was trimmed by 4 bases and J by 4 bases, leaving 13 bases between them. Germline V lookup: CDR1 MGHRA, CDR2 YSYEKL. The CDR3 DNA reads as TGCGCCAGCAGCCTAGGGTTCGGGGGCACTGAAGCTTTCTTT. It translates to CASSLGFGGTEAFF.

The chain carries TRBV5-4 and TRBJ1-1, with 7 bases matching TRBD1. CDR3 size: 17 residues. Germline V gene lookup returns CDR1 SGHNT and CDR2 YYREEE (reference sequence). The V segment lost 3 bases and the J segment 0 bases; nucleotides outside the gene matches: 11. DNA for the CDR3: TGTGCCAGCAGCTCACAAACAGGGGTTCCGCTGAACACTGAAGCTTTCTTT. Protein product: CASSSQTGVPLNTEAFF. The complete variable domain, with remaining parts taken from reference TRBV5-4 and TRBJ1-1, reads ETGVTQSPTHLIKTRGQQVTLRCSSQSGHNTVSWYQQALGQGPQFIFQYYREEENGRGNFPPRFSGLQFPNYSSELNVNALELDDSALYLCASSSQTGVPLNTEAFFGQGTRLTVV.

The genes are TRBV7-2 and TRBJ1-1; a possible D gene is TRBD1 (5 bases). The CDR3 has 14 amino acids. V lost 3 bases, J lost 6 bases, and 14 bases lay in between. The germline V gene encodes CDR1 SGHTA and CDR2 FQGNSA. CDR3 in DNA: TGTGCCAGCAGCTTCGAGGCAGGGCTGGCTGAAGCTTTCTTT. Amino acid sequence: CASSFEAGLAEAFF.

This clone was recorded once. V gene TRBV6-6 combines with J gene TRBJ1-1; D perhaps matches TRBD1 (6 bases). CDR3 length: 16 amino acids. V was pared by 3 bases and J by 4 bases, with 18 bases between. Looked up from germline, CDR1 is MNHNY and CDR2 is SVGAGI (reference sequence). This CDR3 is CASSYLTGPLATEAFF. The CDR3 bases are TGTGCCAGCAGTTATCTCACAGGGCCTTTGGCCACTGAAGCTTTCTTT.

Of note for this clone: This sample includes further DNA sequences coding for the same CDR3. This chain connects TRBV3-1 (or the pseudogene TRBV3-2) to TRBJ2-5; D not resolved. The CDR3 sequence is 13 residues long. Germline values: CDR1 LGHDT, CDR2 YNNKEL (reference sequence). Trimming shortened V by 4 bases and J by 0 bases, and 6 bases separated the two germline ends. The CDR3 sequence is CASSPTHQETQYF. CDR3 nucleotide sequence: TGTGCCAGCAGCCCGACGCACCAAGAGACCCAGTACTTC.

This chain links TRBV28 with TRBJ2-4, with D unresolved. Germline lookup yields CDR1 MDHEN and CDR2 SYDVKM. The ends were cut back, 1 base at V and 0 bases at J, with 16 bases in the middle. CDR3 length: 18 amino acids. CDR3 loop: CASSLLGSGGIAKNIQYF. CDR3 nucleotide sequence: TGTGCCAGCAGTTTATTAGGGTCGGGCGGTATAGCCAAAAACATTCAGTACTTC.

CDR3 region: CAWSVAAPNTEAFF. DNA for the CDR3: TGTGCCTGGAGCGTGGCAGCGCCGAACACTGAAGCTTTCTTT. The V and J genes are TRBV30 and TRBJ1-1; no definite D call. V lost 3 bases and J 1 base, leaving 12 bases between the germline ends. Germline V lookup: CDR1 GTSNPN, CDR2 SVGIG (reference sequence). The length of the CDR3 is 14 residues.

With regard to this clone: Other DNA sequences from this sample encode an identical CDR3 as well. The CDR3 region is CASSLKGASGYTF. The CDR3 region has the DNA TGTGCCAGCAGCTTAAAGGGGGCGTCCGGCTACACCTTC. The chain joins TRBV7-6 to TRBJ1-2; 7 bases map to TRBD1. CDR1 is SGHVS and CDR2 is FNYEAQ in the germline V gene. The V gene end was trimmed by 2 bases and the J gene end by 8 bases; junction bases not matched to a gene: 5. The CDR3 is made up of 13 amino acids.

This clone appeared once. The CDR3 coding sequence is TGCAGCGTTCTGACAGGGGTGGCGGAAGGCTACACCTTC. Amino acids: CSVLTGVAEGYTF. This chain uses TRBV29-1 with TRBJ1-2; 8 bases agree with TRBD1. CDR1 is SQVTM and CDR2 is ANQGSEA in the germline V gene. The CDR3 totals 13 residues. V shed 5 bases, J shed 8 bases, and the junction held 10 bases outside the gene matches.

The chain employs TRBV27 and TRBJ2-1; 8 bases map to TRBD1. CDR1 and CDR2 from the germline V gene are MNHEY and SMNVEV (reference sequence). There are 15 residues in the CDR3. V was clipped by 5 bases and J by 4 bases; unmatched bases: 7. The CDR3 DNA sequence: TGTGCCAGCAGTCTGGGGACAGGCCCGTACAATGAGCAGTTCTTC. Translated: CASSLGTGPYNEQFF.

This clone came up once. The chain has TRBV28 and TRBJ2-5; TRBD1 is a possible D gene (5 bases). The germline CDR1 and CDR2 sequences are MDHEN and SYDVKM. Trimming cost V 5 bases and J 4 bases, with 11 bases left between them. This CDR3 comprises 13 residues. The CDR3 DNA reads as TGTGCCAGCAGTGACAGAGGCGGAGAGACCCAGTACTTC. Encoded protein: CASSDRGGETQYF.

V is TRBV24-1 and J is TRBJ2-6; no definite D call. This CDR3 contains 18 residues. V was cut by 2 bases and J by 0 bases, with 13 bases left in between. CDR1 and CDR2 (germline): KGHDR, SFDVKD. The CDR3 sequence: CATSDSLINYSGANVLTF. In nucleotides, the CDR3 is TGTGCCACCAGTGATTCCTTAATTAATTACTCTGGGGCCAACGTCCTGACTTTC.

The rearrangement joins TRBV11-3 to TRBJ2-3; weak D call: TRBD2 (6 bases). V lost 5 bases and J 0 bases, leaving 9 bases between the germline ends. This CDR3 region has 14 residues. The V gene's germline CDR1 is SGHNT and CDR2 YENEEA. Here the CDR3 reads CASSGGISTDTQYF. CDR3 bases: TGTGCCAGCAGCGGGGGGATAAGCACAGATACGCAGTATTTT.

The CDR3 region is CASSLVPDPNYEQYF. The CDR3 DNA reads as TGCGCCAGCAGCTTGGTTCCGGACCCCAACTACGAGCAGTACTTC. The chain has TRBV5-1 and TRBJ2-7; D uncertain. V lost 0 bases and J 3 bases, leaving 13 bases between the germline ends. Germline CDR1 is SGHRS and CDR2 is YFSETQ. The CDR3 is 15 residues long. The whole variable domain, filled in from reference TRBV5-1 and TRBJ2-7, reads KAGVTQTPRYLIKTRGQQVTLSCSPISGHRSVSWYQQTPGQGLQFLFEYFSETQRNKGNFPGRFSGRQFSNSRSEMNVSTLELGDSALYLCASSLVPDPNYEQYFGPGTRLTVT.

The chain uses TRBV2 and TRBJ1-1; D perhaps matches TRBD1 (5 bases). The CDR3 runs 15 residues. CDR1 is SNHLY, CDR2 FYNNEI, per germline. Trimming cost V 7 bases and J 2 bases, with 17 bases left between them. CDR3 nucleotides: TGTGCCAGCAAGGGGACCGGGGGGAGCAACACTGAAGCTTTCTTT. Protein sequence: CASKGTGGSNTEAFF. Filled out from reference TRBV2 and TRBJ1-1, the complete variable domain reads EPEVTQTPSHQVTQMGQEVILRCVPISNHLYFYWYRQILGQKVEFLVSFYNNEISEKSEIFDDQFSVERPDGSNFTLKIRSTKLEDSAMYFCASKGTGGSNTEAFFGQGTRLTVV.

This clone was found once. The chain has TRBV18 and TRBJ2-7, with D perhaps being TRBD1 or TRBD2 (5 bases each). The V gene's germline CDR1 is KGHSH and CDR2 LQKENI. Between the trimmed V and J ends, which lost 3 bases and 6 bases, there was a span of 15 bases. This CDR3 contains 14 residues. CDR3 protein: CASSPTREGSEQYF. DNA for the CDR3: TGTGCCAGCTCACCTACCAGGGAAGGGAGCGAGCAGTACTTC.

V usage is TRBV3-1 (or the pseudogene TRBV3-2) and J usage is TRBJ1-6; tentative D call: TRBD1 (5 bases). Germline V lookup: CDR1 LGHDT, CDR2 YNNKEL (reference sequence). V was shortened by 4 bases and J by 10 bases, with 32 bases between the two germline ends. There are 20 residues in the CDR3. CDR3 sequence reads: CASSRRFVLGAEETGSPLHF. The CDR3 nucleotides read TGTGCCAGCAGCCGCCGTTTTGTCCTTGGGGCTGAAGAGACGGGGTCACCCCTCCACTTT.